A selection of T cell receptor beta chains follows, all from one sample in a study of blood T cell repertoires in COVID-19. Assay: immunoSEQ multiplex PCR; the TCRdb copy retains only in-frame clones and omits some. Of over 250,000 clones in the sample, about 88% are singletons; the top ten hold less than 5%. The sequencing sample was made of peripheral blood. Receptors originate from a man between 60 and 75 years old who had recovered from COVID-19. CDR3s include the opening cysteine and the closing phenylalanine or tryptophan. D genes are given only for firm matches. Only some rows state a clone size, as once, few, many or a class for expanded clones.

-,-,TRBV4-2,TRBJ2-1,CASSLPLGGGANEQFF,TGTGCCAGCAGCCTCCCGTTGGGGGGGGGCGCCAATGAGCAGTTCTTC
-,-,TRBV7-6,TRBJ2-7,CASSFLGSGLNEQYF,TGTGCCAGCAGCTTCCTTGGGTCTGGGCTAAACGAGCAGTACTTC
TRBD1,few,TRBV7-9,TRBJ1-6,CASSPGTGDNSPLHF,TGTGCCAGCAGCCCGGGGACAGGGGATAATTCACCCCTCCACTTT
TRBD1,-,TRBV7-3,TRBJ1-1,CASSLTGTGGLNTEAFF,TGTGCCAGCAGCTTAACCGGGACAGGGGGCTTGAACACTGAAGCTTTCTTT
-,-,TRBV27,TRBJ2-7,CASLSVRGGEQYF,TGTGCCAGTTTGTCCGTACGGGGAGGCGAGCAGTACTTC
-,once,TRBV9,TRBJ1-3,CASSGGSSGNTIYF,TGTGCCAGCAGCGGCGGTAGCTCTGGAAACACCATATATTTT
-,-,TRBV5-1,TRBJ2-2,CASSLGQINTGELFF,TGCGCCAGCAGCTTGGGGCAGATTAACACCGGGGAGCTGTTTTTT
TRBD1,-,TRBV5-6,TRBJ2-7,CASSKGAAYEQYF,TGTGCCAGCAGTAAGGGGGCGGCGTACGAGCAGTACTTC
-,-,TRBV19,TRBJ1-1,CASSIYRNTEAFF,TGTGCCAGTAGTATTTATAGGAACACTGAAGCTTTCTTT
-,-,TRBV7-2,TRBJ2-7,CASSLPGLPYEQYF,TGTGCCAGCAGCTTGCCGGGACTCCCATACGAGCAGTACTTC
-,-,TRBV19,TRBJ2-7,CASSLLSGSSYEQYF,TGTGCCAGTAGCCTTTTAAGTGGGAGCTCCTACGAGCAGTACTTC
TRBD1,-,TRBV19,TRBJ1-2,CASRQGTFLGYTF,TGTGCCAGCCGACAGGGGACCTTCTTGGGCTACACCTTC
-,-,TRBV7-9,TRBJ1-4,CASSLGRDSSNEKLFF,TGTGCCAGCAGCTTAGGCCGTGACAGCTCCAATGAAAAACTGTTTTTT
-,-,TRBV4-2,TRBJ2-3,CASSQGFSGNTDTQYF,TGTGCCAGCAGCCAAGGGTTCAGCGGAAACACAGATACGCAGTATTTT
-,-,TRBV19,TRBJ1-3,CASTQPNSGNTIYF,TGTGCCAGTACACAGCCCAACTCTGGAAACACCATATATTTT
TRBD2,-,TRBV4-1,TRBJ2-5,CASSAPGTSLGETQYF,TGCGCCAGCAGCGCACCCGGGACTAGCCTGGGGGAGACCCAGTACTTC
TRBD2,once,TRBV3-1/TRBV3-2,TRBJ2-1,CASSPLAGGPNEQFF,TGTGCCAGCAGCCCGCTAGCGGGGGGGCCGAATGAGCAGTTCTTC
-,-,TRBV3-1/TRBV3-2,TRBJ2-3,CASSPGGASTDTQYF,TGTGCCAGCAGCCCCGGGGGAGCTAGCACAGATACGCAGTATTTT